These 13 T cell receptor beta chains came from one sample sequenced in a study of lymphopenia after photon versus proton radiotherapy. Measured with immunoSEQ multiplex PCR; TCRdb has only the in-frame clones, and not every one. The table includes fewer than 20,000 clones, more than 85% detected once. The sequenced sample was peripheral blood, obtained from a patient treated with photon-based radiotherapy. Receptors were obtained from a woman in her thirties or forties with cholangiocarcinoma.

The V call is TRBV5-1, the J call TRBJ1-1, with D tentatively TRBD1 (5 bases). The V and J ends lost 4 bases and 1 base respectively, with 14 bases between them. The CDR3 has 15 amino acids. CDR1 is SGHRS and CDR2 is YFSETQ in the germline V gene. The CDR3 is CASSPRQIPNTEAFF. CDR3 DNA: TGCGCCAGCAGCCCTCGACAGATCCCGAACACTGAAGCTTTCTTT.

This clone was seen more than once but under ten times. The rearrangement joins TRBV10-3 to TRBJ1-5; D is ambiguous. V shed 4 bases and J shed 3 bases, with 4 bases lying between them. The CDR3 is 12 residues long. The germline V gene encodes CDR1 ENHRY and CDR2 SYGVKD. CDR3 residues: CAISGTNQPQHF. CDR3 coding DNA: TGTGCCATCAGTGGTACCAATCAGCCCCAGCATTTT.

This clone was recorded once. The V and J genes are TRBV5-1 and TRBJ1-4; 9 bases fit TRBD1. Trimming removed 4 bases from V and 7 bases from J; junction bases left unmatched: 5. CDR3 size: 14 residues. The V gene's germline CDR1 is SGHRS and CDR2 YFSETQ. CDR3 in amino acids: CASSVDRGGEKLFF. CDR3 sequence (DNA): TGCGCCAGCAGCGTGGACAGGGGCGGTGAAAAACTGTTTTTT.

The V and J genes are TRBV5-6 and TRBJ2-7, with D uncertain. Trimming removed 4 bases from V and 7 bases from J, with 18 bases in between. CDR1 and CDR2 (germline): SGHDT, YYEEEE. The CDR3 has 14 residues. DNA of the CDR3: TGTGCCAGCAGCCAGAGCCCGGGTTCGGTTGAGCAGTACTTC. Its translation is CASSQSPGSVEQYF.

The V call is TRBV29-1, the J call TRBJ1-2, with TRBD1 identical over 11 bases. Germline-derived CDR1 and CDR2 are SQVTM and ANQGSEA. V trimming: 6 bases; J trimming: 8 bases; junction bases outside the gene matches: 8. There are 13 residues in the CDR3. The CDR3 spells CSVWTGGDRGYTF. In nucleotides, the CDR3 is TGCAGCGTGTGGACAGGGGGCGATAGAGGCTACACCTTC.

A word on this clone: The same CDR3 can be traced to other DNA sequences in this sample. The V gene is TRBV20-1, the J gene TRBJ2-7; TRBD1 aligns across 7 bases. CDR1 is DFQATT and CDR2 is SNEGSKA in the germline V gene (reference sequence). The V gene end was trimmed by 3 bases and the J gene end by 4 bases; junction bases not matched to a gene: 0. This CDR3 is built from 11 residues. CDR3: CSARTGYEQYF. The CDR3 DNA is TGCAGTGCTAGGACAGGGTACGAGCAGTACTTC.

Only a few counts were recorded for this clone. Germline and junction disagree at one end, which may indicate a read error. V gene TRBV5-5 combines with J gene TRBJ2-7, with 7 bases aligning to TRBD2. The CDR3 totals 14 residues. Germline V lookup: CDR1 SGHKS, CDR2 YYEKEE (reference sequence). This CDR3 is CASTREADGPFPIF. As DNA, the CDR3 is TGTGCCAGCACCCGGGAGGCCGATGGTCCGTTCCCCATCTTC.

The rearrangement links TRBV5-5 to TRBJ2-2; 10 bases fit TRBD1. Unmatched junction bases numbered 8, after V lost 1 base and J lost 5 bases. Per germline, CDR1 SGHKS and CDR2 YYEKEE (reference sequence). The CDR3 runs 17 residues. DNA for the CDR3: TGTGCCAGCAGCTTGTTTTTGGACAGGGGGACAACCGGGGAGCTGTTTTTT. Encoded protein: CASSLFLDRGTTGELFF.

This chain connects TRBV5-4 to TRBJ1-2; D unclear. V was shortened by 0 bases and J by 0 bases, with 12 bases between the two germline ends. The CDR3 has 16 amino acids. In germline, CDR1 is SGHNT, CDR2 YYREEE (reference sequence). CDR3 amino acids: CASSLDLSRANYGYTF. CDR3 DNA sequence: TGTGCCAGCAGCTTGGACCTTTCAAGAGCTAACTATGGCTACACCTTC.

This chain joins TRBV27 and TRBJ2-6; TRBD2 matches at 7 bases. Trimming removed 2 bases from V and 2 bases from J; junction bases left unmatched: 0. From germline, CDR1 is MNHEY and CDR2 SMNVEV (reference sequence). The CDR3 sequence is 15 residues long. Here the CDR3 DNA reads TGTGCCAGCAGTTTACGGGGGGCTGGGGCCAACGTCCTGACTTTC. Its translation is CASSLRGAGANVLTF.

This clone came up once. This sequence joins TRBV6-5 and TRBJ1-1, with D perhaps matching TRBD1 (6 bases). The length of the CDR3 is 11 residues. The germline V gene encodes CDR1 MNHEY and CDR2 SVGAGI. Between the trimmed V and J ends, which lost 7 bases and 8 bases, there was a span of 11 bases. The CDR3 reads CASTGGAEAFF. In nucleotides, the CDR3 is TGTGCCAGCACCGGGGGGGCGGAAGCTTTCTTT.

This clone showed up just once. The rearrangement links TRBV7-6 to TRBJ2-7; D unresolved. Trimming removed 2 bases from V and 5 bases from J, with 4 bases in between. Germline values: CDR1 SGHVS, CDR2 FNYEAQ. The CDR3 is 11 amino acids. The CDR3 loop reads CASSLYNEQYF. The CDR3 DNA sequence: TGTGCCAGCAGCTTATATAACGAGCAGTACTTC. Filled out from reference TRBV7-6 and TRBJ2-7, the complete variable domain reads GAGVSQSPRYKVTKRGQDVALRCDPISGHVSLYWYRQALGQGPEFLTYFNYEAQQDKSGLPNDRFSAERPEGSISTLTIQRTEQRDSAMYRCASSLYNEQYFGPGTRLTVT.

The genes are TRBV10-3 and TRBJ1-3; D call uncertain. V was cut by 9 bases and J by 4 bases, with 19 bases left in between. This CDR3 region has 15 residues. CDR1 is ENHRY, CDR2 SYGVKD, per germline. CDR3 sequence: CAIGSGLGVGNTIYF. CDR3 nucleotide sequence: TGTGCCATTGGGAGTGGGCTTGGCGTGGGAAACACCATATATTTT.